The entry below describes one TCR beta chain. The sample belongs to a study of blood T cell repertoires in COVID-19. Sequenced by immunoSEQ multiplex PCR; TCRdb stores in-frame clones only, minus some. The sample records some 250,000 clones, 75% to 90% being singletons. V gave up 4 bases and J gave up 6 bases, with 14 bases separating them. Germline V CDR1 and CDR2: SGHRS, YFSETQ. This CDR3 is 14 amino acids long. This TCR came from a man in his sixties who had recovered from COVID-19. The chain couples TRBV5-1 to TRBJ1-5; weak D call: TRBD1 (6 bases). Sequenced: peripheral blood. Here the CDR3 reads CASSGTGIGQPQHF. In DNA, the CDR3 is TGCGCCAGCAGCGGAACAGGGATTGGTCAGCCCCAGCATTTT. The full variable domain, completed using reference TRBV5-1 and TRBJ1-5, is KAGVTQTPRYLIKTRGQQVTLSCSPISGHRSVSWYQQTPGQGLQFLFEYFSETQRNKGNFPGRFSGRQFSNSRSEMNVSTLELGDSALYLCASSGTGIGQPQHFGDGTRLSIL.